This TCR beta chain emerged from a study of CD8+ T cells in alopecia areata. As for the study in general: Oral tofacitinib (5 to 10 mg twice daily) was administered to treated patients. Tofacitinib treatment spanned 6 to 18 months, with 6 months off drug afterward.

Study observations and caveats: Lesional tissue from the scalp (especially in alopecia totalis/universalis) showed higher clonality than normal scalp.

In regard to this clone: The antigen remains unidentified.

cDNA reverse transcribed from extracted RNA served as the sequencing template. Profiling relied on immunoSEQ multiplex PCR, and the TCRdb table lists in-frame clones only, not all of them. The top ten hold more than 0.4% of the sample, which has 200,000 to 250,000 clones, 50% to 60% seen once. This CDR3 spans 18 amino acids. J lost 4 bases, V lost 4 bases, and 11 bases had no gene match. In germline, CDR1 is SGDLS, CDR2 YYNGEE. This TCR was recovered from a human donor with alopecia areata. The source material was CD4+ T cells sorted from blood, sampled at week 0. The chain links TRBV9 to TRBJ2-1; 13 bases match TRBD2. DNA for the CDR3: TGTGCCAGCAGCCTTGGACTAGCGGGAGCCCCTCCATACAATGAGCAGTTCTTC. It yields the protein CASSLGLAGAPPYNEQFF.